The next 30 T cell receptor beta chains were all read from a single sample in a study of identical twins (dated by TCRdb to about 2016). The method behind the library was 5' RACE. The reads were generated on an Illumina HiSeq 2000. TCRdb reprocessed the public reads (quality trimming at Q25 with fastp, clone calling with MiXCR) and kept in-frame beta chains. Every CDR3 protein is listed once, alongside the most common genes and DNA of its rows. The sample profile shows about 730,000 distinct CDR3 sequences; 20% to 25% of them were found once. The ten largest clones add up to 4.3% of the sample. These data were likewise used in another study, on T cells expressing NK-cell markers.

Sequencing used PBMCs. Receptor source: a woman under 30 in good health.

This clonotype has only a few counts. The rearrangement uses TRBV11-1 and TRBJ2-1; 15 nucleotides align to TRBD2. The trim removed 3 bases at V and 4 bases at J, leaving 10 bases unmatched. This CDR3 has 19 residues. Germline CDR1 is SGHAT and CDR2 is FQDESV (reference sequence). The CDR3 is CASSFIHGTSGRPYNEQFF. Written as DNA, the CDR3 is TGTGCCAGCAGCTTCATCCATGGGACTAGCGGGAGGCCTTACAATGAGCAGTTCTTC.

This clonotype was found a few times. The chain's CDR3 is CASSQSKRIGLASYEQYF. DNA for the CDR3: TGCGCCAGCAGCCAATCCAAAAGGATTGGACTAGCTTCCTACGAGCAGTACTTC. The chain has TRBV4-3 and TRBJ2-7; TRBD2 aligns across 8 bases. Germline CDR1 is LGHNA and CDR2 is YSLEER. This CDR3 is 18 amino acids long. J lost 1 base, V lost 2 bases, and 13 bases had no gene match.

In its sample, this clonotype was seen many times. The chain carries TRBV12-3 or TRBV12-4 and TRBJ1-1, with 9 nucleotides matching TRBD1. V gave up 4 bases and J gave up 6 bases; unmatched junction bases: 3. The CDR3 is 13 amino acids. The CDR3 spells CASSWTGEAEAFF. CDR3 DNA: TGTGCCAGCAGTTGGACAGGGGAGGCTGAAGCTTTCTTT.

This clonotype was seen a few times. The chain uses TRBV11-1 and TRBJ2-1; 10 bases match TRBD2. Germline V lookup: CDR1 SGHAT, CDR2 FQDESV (reference sequence). The V segment lost 2 bases and the J segment 5 bases; nucleotides outside the gene matches: 3. The CDR3 totals 15 residues. CDR3 DNA sequence: TGTGCCAGCAGCTTAATACTAGCGGGGCACAATGAGCAGTTCTTC. It specifies CASSLILAGHNEQFF.

The CDR3 DNA sequence: TGTGCCATCAGGGACTCGACAGGCTTAGCTTTCTTT. Amino acid sequence: CAIRDSTGLAFF. This chain uses TRBV10-3 with TRBJ1-1, with a tentative D call TRBD1 (6 bases). The CDR3 runs to 12 residues. Trimming removed 6 bases from V and 10 bases from J, with 15 bases in between. Germline loops: CDR1 ENHRY, CDR2 SYGVKD.

The chain joins TRBV10-2 to TRBJ1-2, with 7 positions matching TRBD1. Per germline, CDR1 WSHSY and CDR2 SAAADI. The CDR3 loop spans 15 amino acids. Losses at the gene ends were 3 bases for V and 4 bases for J; bases not matched to a gene: 8. The CDR3 nucleotides are TGCGCCAGCAGTGACCTGACAGGGTGGAGCTATGGCTACACCTTC. Its protein is CASSDLTGWSYGYTF.

The J gene is TRBJ2-5, the V gene TRBV20-1; 7 bases map to TRBD2. V lost 4 bases, J lost 3 bases, and 11 bases stayed unmatched. Germline-derived CDR1 and CDR2 are DFQATT and SNEGSKA (reference sequence). CDR3 length: 15 amino acids. This CDR3 is CSAIPRTRVEETQYF. CDR3 nucleotide sequence: TGCAGTGCTATACCAAGGACTAGGGTCGAAGAGACCCAGTACTTC.

This clonotype was found a few times. The chain recombines TRBV4-1 with TRBJ2-7, with no clear D. The V and J ends lost 0 bases and 7 bases respectively, with 16 bases between them. Germline lookup yields CDR1 MGHRA and CDR2 YSYEKL. CDR3 length: 15 residues. The CDR3 DNA reads as TGCGCCAGCAGCCAAGAAGGCGCTCCAACATGGGAGCAGTACTTC. It yields the protein CASSQEGAPTWEQYF.

The CDR3 DNA reads TGTGCCAGCGGGAAGTACCAAGAGACCCAGTACTTC. Translated: CASGKYQETQYF. The chain recombines TRBV7-2 with TRBJ2-5; D remains unclear. Germline V gives CDR1 SGHTA, CDR2 FQGNSA. CDR3 length equals 12 residues. V dropped 8 bases and J dropped 0 bases, with 7 bases sitting between them.

This clonotype turned up a few times. The chain couples TRBV6-1 to TRBJ1-4; 7 nucleotides align to TRBD1. Unmatched junction bases numbered 20, after V lost 6 bases and J lost 10 bases. Germline V CDR1 and CDR2: MNHNS, SASEGT. There are 17 residues in the CDR3. CDR3 sequence: CASSTALRQGPEGKLFF. For the CDR3, the DNA is TGTGCCAGCAGCACCGCCCTACGACAGGGACCGGAGGGAAAACTGTTTTTT.

This clonotype has ten or more counts. The rearrangement uses TRBV6-1 and TRBJ1-1; TRBD1 matches at 9 bases. Germline V gene data show CDR1 as MNHNS and CDR2 as SASEGT. CDR3 length equals 14 residues. Trimming at V came to 6 bases and at J to 0 bases, leaving 2 bases not matched to a gene. The CDR3 DNA reads TGTGCCAGCAGGGGGACAGGGTTGAACACTGAAGCTTTCTTT. Its translation is CASRGTGLNTEAFF.

This clonotype has more than one count but fewer than ten. This sequence joins TRBV7-2 and TRBJ2-5; 14 nucleotides line up with TRBD2. The CDR3 consists of 16 residues. Germline V CDR1 and CDR2: SGHTA, FQGNSA. Trimming took 3 bases from V and 4 from J; bases not matched to a gene: 4. CDR3 protein: CASSFRLAGGPETQYF. DNA of the CDR3: TGTGCCAGCAGCTTTCGACTAGCGGGAGGGCCAGAGACCCAGTACTTC.

Many counts were recorded for this clonotype. V usage is TRBV12-3 or TRBV12-4 and J usage is TRBJ1-1; TRBD1 matches at 9 bases. The ends lost 7 bases at V and 5 bases at J; junction bases unmatched: 8. The length of the CDR3 is 14 residues. CDR3 nucleotides: TGTGCCAGCACCACAGGGGGCGAGGAAACTGAAGCTTTCTTT. It is translated as CASTTGGEETEAFF.

This clonotype has a handful of counts. The chain is built from TRBV7-9 and TRBJ2-2, with 9 bases lining up with TRBD2. V lost 6 bases and J lost 4; bases outside the gene matches: 6. CDR3 length: 15 amino acids. Germline loops: CDR1 SEHNR, CDR2 FQNEAQ (reference sequence). CDR3 sequence (DNA): TGTGCCAGCAGACGACTAGCGGCCACCACCGGGGAGCTGTTTTTT. The encoded protein is CASRRLAATTGELFF.

This chain joins TRBV12-3 or TRBV12-4 and TRBJ2-1; no clear D. The CDR3 contains 13 residues. The germline V and J ends were trimmed by 3 bases and 10 bases, with 13 bases remaining between them. DNA of the CDR3: TGTGCCAGCAGTTTTGGCTTCATTGAGGAGCAGTTCTTC. It encodes CASSFGFIEEQFF.

This clonotype has only one observation. The chain has TRBV7-2 and TRBJ2-3, with a weak D call TRBD1 (6 bases). CDR3 length equals 16 residues. The V gene lost 5 bases and the J gene lost 1 base, with 16 bases spanning the gap. Germline V CDR1 and CDR2: SGHTA, FQGNSA. As DNA, the CDR3 is TGTGCCAGCAGCCTACGGACAGTTTTACGCACAGATACGCAGTATTTT. Amino acid sequence: CASSLRTVLRTDTQYF. The whole variable domain, remainder taken from reference TRBV7-2 and TRBJ2-3, is GAGVSQSPSNKVTEKGKDVELRCDPISGHTALYWYRQSLGQGLEFLIYFQGNSAPDKSGLPSDRFSAERTGGSVSTLTIQRTQQEDSAVYLCASSLRTVLRTDTQYFGPGTRLTVL.

The J gene is TRBJ2-2, the V gene TRBV12-3 or TRBV12-4; D is ambiguous. The V gene lost 6 bases and the J gene lost 9 bases, with 8 bases spanning the gap. CDR3 length: 11 amino acids. CDR3 in DNA: TGTGCCAGCAGGGGAAGCCGGGAGCTGTTTTTT. Protein: CASRGSRELFF.

The chain joins TRBV27 to TRBJ2-5; 15 bases agree with TRBD2. Germline-derived CDR1 and CDR2 are MNHEY and SMNVEV (reference sequence). The CDR3 loop spans 14 amino acids. The J segment lost 4 bases and the V segment lost 6 bases, leaving 0 bases of the junction unmatched. In DNA form, the CDR3 reads TGTGCCAGCAGGGGACTAGCGGGAGGAGAGACCCAGTACTTC. Translated: CASRGLAGGETQYF.

This chain connects TRBV20-1 to TRBJ1-2; D call uncertain. The CDR3 runs 12 residues. Germline values: CDR1 DFQATT, CDR2 SNEGSKA (reference sequence). The V end lost 0 bases, the J end lost 8 bases, and 10 bases lay between the germline ends. The CDR3 DNA reads TGCAGTGCTAGAGATCGGCGTCTGGGCTACACCTTC. The encoded protein is CSARDRRLGYTF.

In this sample, this clonotype turned up a few times. J is TRBJ2-1 and V is TRBV4-1; D may correspond to TRBD1 or TRBD2 (5 bases each). The length of the CDR3 is 16 residues. Trimming took 1 base from V and 4 from J, leaving 14 bases between them. Germline V gene sequence: CDR1 MGHRA, CDR2 YSYEKL. CDR3 coding DNA: TGCGCCAGCAGCCAAGCTAGAGGGACCCAGTACAATGAGCAGTTCTTC. It codes for CASSQARGTQYNEQFF.

This clonotype was seen at least ten times. The V and J genes are TRBV20-1 and TRBJ2-5; D perhaps matches TRBD2 (6 bases). Trimming pared 3 bases from V and 3 bases from J, leaving 14 bases between. Germline CDR1 and CDR2: DFQATT and SNEGSKA (reference sequence). CDR3 size: 14 residues. The CDR3 DNA reads as TGCAGTGCTAGCCGCGATAGACTAGAAGAGACCCAGTACTTC. Translated: CSASRDRLEETQYF.

The chain is built from TRBV15 and TRBJ1-1; no reliable D call. V was cut by 5 bases and J by 1 base, with 8 bases left in between. The germline V gene encodes CDR1 LNHNV and CDR2 YYDKDF (reference sequence). The CDR3 runs 13 residues. The CDR3 region has the DNA TGTGCCACCAGCCGATCCTGGAACACTGAAGCTTTCTTT. It specifies CATSRSWNTEAFF.

This clonotype was recorded a few times. The V gene is TRBV24-1, the J gene TRBJ1-1; no definite D call. Germline V gives CDR1 KGHDR, CDR2 SFDVKD. The CDR3 covers 12 residues. Trimming removed 8 bases from V and 0 bases from J, with 6 bases in between. The CDR3 spells CATTRMNTEAFF. DNA for the CDR3: TGTGCCACCACGCGGATGAACACTGAAGCTTTCTTT.

The chain uses TRBV7-8 and TRBJ1-5, with D possibly TRBD1 on 5 matching bases. The V end lost 4 bases, the J end lost 3 bases, and 19 bases lay between the germline ends. This CDR3 contains 17 residues. Looked up from germline, CDR1 is SGHVS and CDR2 is FQNEAQ. The CDR3 nucleotides read TGTGCCAGCAGCTCCCAGGGCAGGTGGGGGGACAATCAGCCCCAGCATTTT. Protein sequence: CASSSQGRWGDNQPQHF.

This clonotype showed up just a few times. J is TRBJ1-2 and V is TRBV7-6; D is uncertain. This CDR3 spans 17 amino acids. Germline V gene data show CDR1 as SGHVS and CDR2 as FNYEAQ. Trimming took off 4 bases at V and 4 bases at J, with 22 bases between the two ends. The CDR3 DNA follows: TGTGCCAGCAGCTCGATCGGCGGGCAGTCCCTTTCCTATGGCTACACCTTC. Translation: CASSSIGGQSLSYGYTF.

The chain joins TRBV6-6 to TRBJ1-1; D not certain. V dropped 8 bases and J dropped 6 bases, with 16 bases sitting between them. This CDR3 is 13 amino acids long. CDR1 MNHNY and CDR2 SVGAGI come from the germline V gene (reference sequence). As DNA, the CDR3 is TGTGCCAGCCGAAACGGGTTGATCGCTGAAGCTTTCTTT. This translates into CASRNGLIAEAFF.

The V gene is TRBV20-1, the J gene TRBJ2-1; a possible D gene is TRBD2 (6 bases). V was cut by 5 bases and J by 0 bases, with 8 bases left in between. Germline V gene lookup returns CDR1 DFQATT and CDR2 SNEGSKA (reference sequence). CDR3 length equals 13 residues. CDR3 in amino acids: CSAPGLSYNEQFF. The CDR3 bases are TGCAGTGCTCCGGGACTCTCCTACAATGAGCAGTTCTTC.

This sequence joins TRBV12-3 or TRBV12-4 and TRBJ2-7, with D possibly being TRBD2 (6 bases). CDR3 length: 15 residues. Trimming took 2 bases from V and 3 from J, leaving 14 bases between them. The CDR3 sequence is CASSLRVGEDYEQYF. The CDR3 DNA sequence: TGTGCCAGCAGTTTACGTGTAGGGGAGGACTACGAGCAGTACTTC.

This chain joins TRBV5-1 and TRBJ2-3; D perhaps matches TRBD2 (6 bases). Trimming left V 4 bases short and J 1 base short, with 13 bases between. The CDR3 totals 15 residues. The germline V gene encodes CDR1 SGHRS and CDR2 YFSETQ. The CDR3 sequence is CASSTPAGRTDTQYF. In nucleotides, the CDR3 is TGCGCCAGCAGCACCCCGGCGGGGCGCACAGATACGCAGTATTTT.

This clonotype is a singleton in its sample. J is TRBJ2-4 and V is TRBV4-1, with D maybe TRBD2 (6 bases). Trimming stripped 1 base from V and 0 bases from J, with 10 bases between. Germline lookup yields CDR1 MGHRA and CDR2 YSYEKL. This CDR3 has 16 residues. CDR3 coding DNA: TGCGCCAGCAGCCAAGGGGTAGCGGTAGCCAAAAACATTCAGTACTTC. Amino acids: CASSQGVAVAKNIQYF.